Below, 14 T cell receptor beta chains from the same sample are listed, as sequenced in a study of beta chain features in type 1 diabetes. Sequencing targeted expressed TCRB transcripts, as all isolated RNA had been reverse transcribed. Profiling relied on immunoSEQ multiplex PCR, and the TCRdb table lists in-frame clones only, not all of them. The table includes about 140,000 clones, 10% detected once. Sequenced: naive CD4+ T cells from blood. The receptors were sampled from a man aged 18 to 30 in good health.

The rearrangement uses TRBV19 and TRBJ1-5; 8 bases fit TRBD1. The CDR3 length is 14 residues. V lost 5 bases, J lost 5 bases, and 5 bases stayed unmatched. CDR1 is LNHDA and CDR2 is SQIVND in the germline V gene (reference sequence). The CDR3 here is CASSSTGGYQPQHF. The CDR3 DNA reads TGTGCCAGTAGTTCCACAGGGGGGTATCAGCCCCAGCATTTT.

This clone has ten or more counts. V gene TRBV9 combines with J gene TRBJ1-5; possible D gene TRBD1, 5 bases. CDR1 SGDLS and CDR2 YYNGEE come from the germline V gene. The CDR3 length is 16 residues. V was cut by 0 bases and J by 2 bases, with 12 bases left in between. In nucleotides, the CDR3 is TGTGCCAGCAGCGTAGGTAAGGGGTTGGGCAATCAGCCCCAGCATTTT. This codes for CASSVGKGLGNQPQHF.

The chain couples TRBV18 to TRBJ1-1, with 8 bases identical to TRBD1. The V segment lost 4 bases and the J segment 1 base; nucleotides outside the gene matches: 2. The CDR3 loop spans 14 amino acids. CDR1 KGHSH and CDR2 LQKENI come from the germline V gene. CDR3 residues: CASSQQGENTEAFF. The CDR3 DNA follows: TGTGCCAGCTCACAACAGGGGGAGAACACTGAAGCTTTCTTT.

This clone was observed many times. The V and J genes are TRBV28 and TRBJ2-7; a possible D gene is TRBD2 (5 bases). The CDR3 is 13 residues long. V was clipped by 2 bases and J by 7 bases, with 12 bases between them. Per germline, CDR1 MDHEN and CDR2 SYDVKM. The CDR3 sequence is CASSLGTAGEQYF. The CDR3 coding sequence is TGTGCCAGCAGTTTAGGTACGGCGGGTGAGCAGTACTTC. Complete variable domain (other parts from reference TRBV28 and TRBJ2-7): DVKVTQSSRYLVKRTGEKVFLECVQDMDHENMFWYRQDPGLGLRLIYFSYDVKMKEKGDIPEGYSVSREKKERFSLILESASTNQTSMYLCASSLGTAGEQYFGPGTRLTVT.

This clone has just a few counts. The genes are TRBV11-3 and TRBJ2-7; D unclear. V dropped 3 bases and J dropped 2 bases, with 11 bases sitting between them. Germline values: CDR1 SGHNT, CDR2 YENEEA. The CDR3 consists of 14 residues. The DNA for the CDR3 is TGTGCCAGCAGCTTCTCATCGGAGACCTACGAGCAGTACTTC. It is translated as CASSFSSETYEQYF.

CDR3 in amino acids: CASSRVRGYTF. The CDR3 DNA reads as TGTGCCAGCAGCAGGGTGAGGGGCTACACCTTC. The rearrangement links TRBV6-6 to TRBJ1-2, with D possibly being TRBD1 (5 bases). Trimming took 6 bases from V and 8 from J, leaving 10 bases between them. This CDR3 has 11 amino acids. CDR1 is MNHNY and CDR2 is SVGAGI in the germline V gene (reference sequence).

The chain combines TRBV7-6 with TRBJ2-5; 10 bases fit TRBD2. CDR1 is SGHVS and CDR2 is FNYEAQ in the germline V gene. The CDR3 has 18 amino acids. The V segment lost 1 base and the J segment 0 bases; nucleotides outside the gene matches: 8. CDR3: CASSLGLLAGSHQETQYF. The DNA for the CDR3 is TGTGCCAGCAGCTTAGGGTTACTAGCGGGGAGCCACCAAGAGACCCAGTACTTC.

This clone turned up a few times. The rearrangement uses TRBV5-4 and TRBJ2-5; 8 bases are shared with TRBD2. The CDR3 loop spans 15 amino acids. With V trimmed by 4 bases and J by 11 bases, 16 bases remained unmatched. Looked up from germline, CDR1 is SGHNT and CDR2 is YYREEE (reference sequence). The CDR3, as DNA: TGTGCCAGCAGCCCGCAGCGGGGGACGCTTTGGGAGCAGTACTTC. It translates to CASSPQRGTLWEQYF.

The rearrangement uses TRBV20-1 and TRBJ2-5; D is uncertain. V lost 4 bases and J lost 5, with 8 bases in between. CDR1 DFQATT and CDR2 SNEGSKA come from the germline V gene (reference sequence). The length of the CDR3 is 11 residues. CDR3 residues: CSAIVSETQYF. In nucleotides, the CDR3 is TGCAGTGCTATAGTTAGTGAGACCCAGTACTTC.

The chain carries TRBV4-3 and TRBJ2-7; 7 nucleotides align to TRBD1. Germline V gene sequence: CDR1 LGHNA, CDR2 YSLEER. Trimming at V came to 4 bases and at J to 0 bases, leaving 3 bases not matched to a gene. The CDR3 consists of 14 residues. CDR3 residues: CASSRDSLSYEQYF. The CDR3 bases are TGCGCCAGCAGCCGGGACAGCCTCTCCTACGAGCAGTACTTC.

The chain uses TRBV5-5 and TRBJ2-1; TRBD2 aligns across 12 bases. J lost 9 bases, V lost 4 bases, and 11 bases had no gene match. Per germline, CDR1 SGHKS and CDR2 YYEKEE (reference sequence). CDR3 length: 16 residues. The CDR3 DNA reads TGTGCCAGCAGCCAGGCGACTAGCGGGGGCCTCGTTGAGCAGTTCTTC. Protein: CASSQATSGGLVEQFF.

In its sample, this clone was seen a few times. The gene calls are TRBV7-2 and TRBJ1-4; 7 nucleotides align to TRBD1. This CDR3 is built from 13 residues. V gave up 5 bases and J gave up 7 bases; unmatched junction bases: 4. From germline, CDR1 is SGHTA and CDR2 FQGNSA. Here the CDR3 reads CASSRDRAEKLFF. CDR3 bases: TGTGCCAGCAGCCGTGACAGGGCTGAAAAACTGTTTTTT.

The chain recombines TRBV7-2 with TRBJ1-1; maybe TRBD1 (6 bases). The length of the CDR3 is 16 residues. Trimming stripped 5 bases from V and 0 bases from J, with 16 bases between. Looked up from germline, CDR1 is SGHTA and CDR2 is FQGNSA. The CDR3 is CASSPRTVTLNTEAFF. DNA of the CDR3: TGTGCCAGCAGCCCCCGGACAGTGACGCTGAACACTGAAGCTTTCTTT.

This chain links TRBV4-2 with TRBJ2-5; D unclear. Germline CDR1 reads LGHNA; CDR2 reads YNFKEQ. This CDR3 region has 11 residues. V lost 3 bases to trimming and J lost 5 bases, with 4 bases between them. The CDR3 loop reads CASSHSETQYF. The CDR3 DNA sequence: TGTGCCAGCAGCCATTCGGAGACCCAGTACTTC.